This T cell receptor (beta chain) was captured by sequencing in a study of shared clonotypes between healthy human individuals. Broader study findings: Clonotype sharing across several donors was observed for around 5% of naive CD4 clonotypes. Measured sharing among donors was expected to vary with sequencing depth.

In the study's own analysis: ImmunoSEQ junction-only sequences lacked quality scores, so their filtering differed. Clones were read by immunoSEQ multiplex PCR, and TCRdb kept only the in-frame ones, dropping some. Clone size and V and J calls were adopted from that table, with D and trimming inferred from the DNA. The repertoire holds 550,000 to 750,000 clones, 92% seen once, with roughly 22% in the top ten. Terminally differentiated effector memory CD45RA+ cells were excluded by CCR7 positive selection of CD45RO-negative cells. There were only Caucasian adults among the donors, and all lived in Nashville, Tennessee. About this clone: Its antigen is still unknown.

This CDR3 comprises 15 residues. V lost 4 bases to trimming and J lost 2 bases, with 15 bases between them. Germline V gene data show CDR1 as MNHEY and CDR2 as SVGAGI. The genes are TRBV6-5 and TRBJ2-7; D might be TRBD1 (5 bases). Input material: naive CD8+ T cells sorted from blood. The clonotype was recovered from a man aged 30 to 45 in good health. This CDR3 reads CASSLTVSSTYEQYF. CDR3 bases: TGTGCCAGCAGTTTGACAGTCTCCTCTACCTACGAGCAGTACTTC.